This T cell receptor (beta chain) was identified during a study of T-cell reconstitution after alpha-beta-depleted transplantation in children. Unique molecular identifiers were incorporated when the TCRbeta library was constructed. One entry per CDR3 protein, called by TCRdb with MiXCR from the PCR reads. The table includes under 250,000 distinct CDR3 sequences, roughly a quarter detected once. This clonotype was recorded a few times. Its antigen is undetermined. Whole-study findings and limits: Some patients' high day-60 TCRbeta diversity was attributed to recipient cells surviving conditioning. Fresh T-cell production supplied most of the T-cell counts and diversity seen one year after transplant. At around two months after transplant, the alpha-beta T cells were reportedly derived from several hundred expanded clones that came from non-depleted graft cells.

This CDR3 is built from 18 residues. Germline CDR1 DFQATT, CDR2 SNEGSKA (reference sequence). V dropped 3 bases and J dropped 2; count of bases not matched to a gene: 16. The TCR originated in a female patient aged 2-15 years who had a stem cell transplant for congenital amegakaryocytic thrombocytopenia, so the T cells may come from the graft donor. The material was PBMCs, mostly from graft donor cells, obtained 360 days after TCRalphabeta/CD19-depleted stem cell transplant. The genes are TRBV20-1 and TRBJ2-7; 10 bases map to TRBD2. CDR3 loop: CSASSGTSANPRTYEQYF. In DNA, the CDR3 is TGCAGTGCTAGTTCGGGGACTAGCGCCAACCCGAGAACCTACGAGCAGTACTTC.